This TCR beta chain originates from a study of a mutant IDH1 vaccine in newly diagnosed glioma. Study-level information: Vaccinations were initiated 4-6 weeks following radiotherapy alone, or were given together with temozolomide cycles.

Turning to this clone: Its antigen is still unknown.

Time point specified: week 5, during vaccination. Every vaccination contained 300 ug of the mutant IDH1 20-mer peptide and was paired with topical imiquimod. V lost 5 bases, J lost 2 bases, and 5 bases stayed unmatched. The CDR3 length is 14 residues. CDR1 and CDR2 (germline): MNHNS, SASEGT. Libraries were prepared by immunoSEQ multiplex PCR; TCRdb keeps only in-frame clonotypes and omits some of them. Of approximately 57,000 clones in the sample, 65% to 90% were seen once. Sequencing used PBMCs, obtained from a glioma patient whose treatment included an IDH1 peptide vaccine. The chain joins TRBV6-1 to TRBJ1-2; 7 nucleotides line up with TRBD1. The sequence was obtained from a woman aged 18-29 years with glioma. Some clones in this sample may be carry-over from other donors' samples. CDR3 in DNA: TGTGCCAGCAGTTCCCGGGACAGCAACTATGGCTACACCTTC. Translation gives CASSSRDSNYGYTF.